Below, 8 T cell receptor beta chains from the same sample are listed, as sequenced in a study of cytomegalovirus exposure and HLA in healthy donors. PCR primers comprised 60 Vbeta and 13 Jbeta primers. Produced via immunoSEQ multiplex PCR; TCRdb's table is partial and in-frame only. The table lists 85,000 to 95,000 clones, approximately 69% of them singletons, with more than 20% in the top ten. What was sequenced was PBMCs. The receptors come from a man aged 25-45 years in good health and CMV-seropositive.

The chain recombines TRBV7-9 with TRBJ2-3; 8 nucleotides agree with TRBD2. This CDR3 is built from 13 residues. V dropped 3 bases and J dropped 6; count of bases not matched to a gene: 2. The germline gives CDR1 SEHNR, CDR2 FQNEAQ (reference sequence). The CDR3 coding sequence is TGTGCCAGCAGCTTTGGGACTAGGGATACGCAGTATTTT. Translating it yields CASSFGTRDTQYF.

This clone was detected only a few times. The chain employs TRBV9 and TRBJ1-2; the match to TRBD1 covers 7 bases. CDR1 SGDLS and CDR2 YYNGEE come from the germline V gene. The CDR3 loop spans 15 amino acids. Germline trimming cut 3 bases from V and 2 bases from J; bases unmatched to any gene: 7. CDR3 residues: CASSEGTDYNYGYTF. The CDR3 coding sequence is TGTGCCAGCAGCGAGGGGACAGATTACAACTATGGCTACACCTTC. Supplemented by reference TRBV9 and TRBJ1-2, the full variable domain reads DSGVTQTPKHLITATGQRVTLRCSPRSGDLSVYWYQQSLDQGLQFLIQYYNGEERAKGNILERFSAQQFPDLHSELNLSSLELGDSALYFCASSEGTDYNYGYTFGSGTRLTVV.

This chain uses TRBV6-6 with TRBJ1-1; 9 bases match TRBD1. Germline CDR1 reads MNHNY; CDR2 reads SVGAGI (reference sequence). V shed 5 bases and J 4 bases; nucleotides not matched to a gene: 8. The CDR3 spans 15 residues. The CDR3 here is CASSLQGALSTEAFF. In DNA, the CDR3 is TGTGCCAGCAGTCTACAGGGGGCTCTAAGCACTGAAGCTTTCTTT.

This chain's CDR3 is CASSTSTDTQYF. The CDR3 coding sequence is TGTGCCAGTAGTACTAGCACAGATACGCAGTATTTT. The chain carries TRBV19 and TRBJ2-3; unclear D gene. CDR1 and CDR2 from the germline V gene are LNHDA and SQIVND (reference sequence). Trimming removed 4 bases from V and 0 bases from J, with 2 bases in between. The CDR3 loop spans 12 amino acids.

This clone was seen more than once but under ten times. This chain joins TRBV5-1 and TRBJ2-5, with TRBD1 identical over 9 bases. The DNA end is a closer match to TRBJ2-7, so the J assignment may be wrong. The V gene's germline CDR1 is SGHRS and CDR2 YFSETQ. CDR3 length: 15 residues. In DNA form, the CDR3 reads TGCGCCAGCAGCTTGGGGGGACAGGGATACTACGAGCAGTACTTC. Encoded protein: CASSLGGQGYYEQYF.

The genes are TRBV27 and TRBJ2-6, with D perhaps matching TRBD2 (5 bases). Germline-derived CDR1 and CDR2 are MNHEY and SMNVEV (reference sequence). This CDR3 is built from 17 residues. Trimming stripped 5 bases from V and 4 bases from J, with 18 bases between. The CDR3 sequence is CASSLTLGGAGANVLTF. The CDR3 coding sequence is TGTGCCAGCAGTCTTACCCTCGGAGGAGCCGGGGCCAACGTCCTGACTTTC.

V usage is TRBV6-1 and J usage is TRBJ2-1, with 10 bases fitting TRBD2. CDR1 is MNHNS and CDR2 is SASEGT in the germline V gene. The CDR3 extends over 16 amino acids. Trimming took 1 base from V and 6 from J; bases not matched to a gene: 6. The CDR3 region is CASSEVQRGGPNEQFF. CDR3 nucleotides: TGTGCCAGCAGTGAAGTTCAGCGGGGGGGCCCCAATGAGCAGTTCTTC.

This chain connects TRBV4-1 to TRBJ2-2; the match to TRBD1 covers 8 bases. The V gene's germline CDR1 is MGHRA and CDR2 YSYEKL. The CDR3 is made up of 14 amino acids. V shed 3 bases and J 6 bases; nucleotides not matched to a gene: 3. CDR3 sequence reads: CASSHNRGSGELFF. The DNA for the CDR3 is TGCGCCAGCAGCCATAACAGGGGGTCCGGGGAGCTGTTTTTT.